The 5 T cell receptor beta chains below were found in one sample sequenced in a study of radiotherapy plus CTLA-4 blockade in lung cancer (dated by TCRdb to 2016 to 2018). The library was made by the immunoSEQ multiplex PCR assay. TCRdb provides this immuneACCESS table in a form limited to in-frame rearrangements. Some clones are lacking; in checked studies, under half of them reflect an unresolved V gene, and why the rest are absent is not known. This sample comprises 50,000 to 85,000 clones, over 75% of them detected only once. The ten largest clones add up to less than 4.5% of the sample. The sequencing used peripheral blood, collected from a patient treated with radiotherapy plus ipilimumab. These receptors originate from a human donor with non-small cell lung cancer who had a partial response to radiotherapy plus ipilimumab.

The rearrangement uses TRBV9 and TRBJ1-2, with 7 nucleotides matching TRBD1. CDR1 and CDR2 from the germline V gene are SGDLS and YYNGEE. Losses at the gene ends were 4 bases for V and 4 bases for J; bases not matched to a gene: 7. CDR3 length: 14 residues. CDR3 amino acids: CASSSPGQVYGYTF. As DNA, the CDR3 is TGTGCCAGCAGCTCCCCCGGACAGGTCTATGGCTACACCTTC.

The rearrangement links TRBV28 to TRBJ1-2; no clear D. CDR3 length: 11 residues. Trimming shortened V by 8 bases and J by 7 bases, and 11 bases separated the two germline ends. Per germline, CDR1 MDHEN and CDR2 SYDVKM. The CDR3 reads CASAGGVGYTF. DNA for the CDR3: TGTGCCAGCGCTGGAGGAGTTGGCTACACCTTC.

The rearrangement uses TRBV6-1 and TRBJ2-5, with 11 bases fitting TRBD2. Germline assignment: CDR1 MNHNS and CDR2 SASEGT. The CDR3 covers 14 residues. V trimming: 6 bases; J trimming: 3 bases; junction bases outside the gene matches: 3. The CDR3 DNA sequence: TGTGCCAGCAGCACACTAGCGGGGGAAGAGACCCAGTACTTC. It encodes CASSTLAGEETQYF.

This clone came up a few times. The rearrangement links TRBV5-1 to TRBJ2-1, with 11 bases matching TRBD2. The germline V gene has CDR1 SGHRS and CDR2 YFSETQ. The CDR3 contains 17 residues. Germline trimming cut 2 bases from V and 4 bases from J; bases unmatched to any gene: 8. The CDR3 region has the DNA TGCGCCAGCAGCTTCGGGACTAGCGGACCTCGATACAATGAGCAGTTCTTC. Protein: CASSFGTSGPRYNEQFF.

The V gene is TRBV5-1, the J gene TRBJ2-7; no clear D. The V end was cut by 0 bases, the J end by 0 bases, with 10 bases between. There are 15 residues in the CDR3. The germline V gene has CDR1 SGHRS and CDR2 YFSETQ. The CDR3: CASSLGGSSSYEQYF. CDR3 bases: TGCGCCAGCAGCTTGGGTGGTTCCAGCTCCTACGAGCAGTACTTC. The variable domain in full, completed from reference TRBV5-1 and TRBJ2-7, reads KAGVTQTPRYLIKTRGQQVTLSCSPISGHRSVSWYQQTPGQGLQFLFEYFSETQRNKGNFPGRFSGRQFSNSRSEMNVSTLELGDSALYLCASSLGGSSSYEQYFGPGTRLTVT.